This T cell receptor (beta chain) was profiled in a study of T-cell memory formation after mild COVID-19 (dated by TCRdb to the early 2020s). The study in broad terms: TCR sequence clusters from the two donors were largely donor specific. Longitudinal TCRalpha and TCRbeta repertoire sequencing tracked T-cell clones expanding and contracting after mild COVID-19 in a couple of donors. The cohort comprised two young, previously healthy adult volunteers, one female and one male. The research as a whole found: Only two mild cases were covered by the study, and larger cohorts that include severe cases with pre-infection samples were considered necessary. Clones that contracted from day 15 to 85 showed balanced CD4/CD8 phenotypes, whereas a second wave of clones that expanded from day 15 to 37 leaned towards CD4+. SARS-CoV-2 specificity was not confirmed for the second-wave clones peaking on day 37. Contracting CD4+ clones turned up mainly in the CM and EM memory subsets, whereas EMRA was where CD8+ clones were enriched. Some responding clones were detected in pre-infection memory, which suggested that pre-existing cross-reactive memory T cells had joined the SARS-CoV-2 response.

Instrument used: Illumina NovaSeq 6000. Using 5'RACE with constant-segment primers, TCRalpha and TCRbeta cDNA libraries were constructed, with sample barcodes and unique molecular identifiers added in the process. Trizol reagent was used to extract RNA from every sample. Libraries were amplified in two PCR steps, with a second sample barcode and Illumina TruSeq adapters added in the second step. Sequencing of libraries was performed on an Illumina NovaSeq with 2 x 150 bp paired-end reads. The study's own analysis went as follows. Reads were demultiplexed and collapsed into UMI-guided consensus sequences with migec v1.2.7. With mixcr v2.1.11, UMI consensuses were aligned to TRA and TRB V and J templates and assembled into clonotypes. A clonotype was counted as expanded or contracted only when both edgeR and NoisET called the clonotype significant, with the noise models trained on biological replicates. For edgeR calls, a false discovery rate-adjusted p below 0.01 and a log2 fold-change threshold of 1 were applied. As an exploratory analysis of dynamics, PCA with hierarchical clustering was applied to max-normalized trajectories of the 1000 most abundant clonotypes. Each responding clone was given a CD4 or CD8 phenotype based on the CD4+ and CD8+ repertoires, which had been sequenced separately. In-frame beta chains were kept once TCRdb had trimmed the public reads at Q25 with fastp and called clones with MiXCR. Rows are combined by CDR3 protein, so each entry shows the most common genes and DNA. Here the V and J calls rest on TCRdb's processing, not on the authors' analysis. The sample records hundreds of thousands of distinct CDR3 sequences, 20% to 25% of which are singletons. The ten largest clones capture around 20% of the sample.

Ficoll-Paque density gradient centrifugation was the method used to isolate PBMCs. This clonotype was seen repeatedly, ten times or more. The target of this receptor is not known. Base qualities were left out, and no much larger clone turns up one base away. V is pruned by 0 bases and J by 3 bases, leaving 5 bases of the junction without a gene match. Via the germline V gene (reference sequence), CDR1 is DFQATT and CDR2 SNEGSKA. Taken from cysteine to phenylalanine, the CDR3 has 15 residues. The CDR3 DNA has 45 bases and is translated from base 1. The source material was PBMCs or a T cell subset sorted from them (not recorded which). This clonotype originated in a man aged 18 to 35 who had mild COVID-19 (a few samples of this study predate the infection). The sample titles of this study are shuffled in the database, so cell type and time point are left out; the donor was told from shared clones. The chain couples TRBV20-1 to TRBJ2-1; TRBD2 aligns with 7 central bases. CDR3 sequence: CSARDLAGVYNEQFF. The nucleotide sequence reads TGCAGTGCTAGAGATCTCGCGGGGGTCTACAATGAGCAGTTCTTC.